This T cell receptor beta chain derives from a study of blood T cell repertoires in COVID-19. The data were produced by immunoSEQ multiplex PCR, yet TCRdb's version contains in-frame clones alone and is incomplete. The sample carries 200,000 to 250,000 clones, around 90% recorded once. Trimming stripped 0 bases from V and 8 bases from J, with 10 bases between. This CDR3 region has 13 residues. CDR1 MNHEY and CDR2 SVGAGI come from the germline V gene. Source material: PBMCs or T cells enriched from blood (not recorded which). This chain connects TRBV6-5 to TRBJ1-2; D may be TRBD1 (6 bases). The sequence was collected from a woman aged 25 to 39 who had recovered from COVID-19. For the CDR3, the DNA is TGTGCCAGCAGTTACTCCTCCGACAGGGGCTACACCTTC. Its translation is CASSYSSDRGYTF.